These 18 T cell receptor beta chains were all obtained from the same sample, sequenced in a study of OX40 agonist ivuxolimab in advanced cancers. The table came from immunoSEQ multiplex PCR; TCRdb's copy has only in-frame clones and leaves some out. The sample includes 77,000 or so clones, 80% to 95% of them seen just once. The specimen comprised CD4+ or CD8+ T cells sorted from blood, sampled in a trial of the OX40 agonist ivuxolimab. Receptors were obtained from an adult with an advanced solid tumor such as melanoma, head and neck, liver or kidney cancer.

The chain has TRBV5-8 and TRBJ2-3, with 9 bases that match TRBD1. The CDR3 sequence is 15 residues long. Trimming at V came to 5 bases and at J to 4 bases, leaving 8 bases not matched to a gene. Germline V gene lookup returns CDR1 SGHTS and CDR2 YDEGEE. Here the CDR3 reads CASSFYRGRSDTQYF. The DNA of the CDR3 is TGTGCCAGCAGTTTCTACAGGGGGCGGTCAGATACGCAGTATTTT.

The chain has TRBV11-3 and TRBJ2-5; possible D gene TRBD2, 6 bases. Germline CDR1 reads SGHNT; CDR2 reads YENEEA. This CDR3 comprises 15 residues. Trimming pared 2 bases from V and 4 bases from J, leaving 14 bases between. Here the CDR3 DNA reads TGTGCCAGCAGCTTATGGGCGGGAACGGGAGAGACCCAGTACTTC. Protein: CASSLWAGTGETQYF.

CDR3 coding DNA: TGTGCCAGCAGCTTAGCAATTATCTCGGAGGGCGGGGAGCTGTTTTTT. This codes for CASSLAIISEGGELFF. The chain is built from TRBV11-3 and TRBJ2-2; D perhaps matches TRBD2 (6 bases). CDR3 length: 16 amino acids. The germline V gene has CDR1 SGHNT and CDR2 YENEEA. V lost 1 base and J lost 7, with 16 bases in between.

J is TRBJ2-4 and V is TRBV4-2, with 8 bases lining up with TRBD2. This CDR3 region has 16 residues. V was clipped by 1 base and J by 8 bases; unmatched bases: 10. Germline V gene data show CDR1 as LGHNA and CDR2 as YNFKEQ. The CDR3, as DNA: TGTGCCAGCAGCCAAGCAGAGCGGGGGCCCTCCCACATTCAGTACTTC. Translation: CASSQAERGPSHIQYF.

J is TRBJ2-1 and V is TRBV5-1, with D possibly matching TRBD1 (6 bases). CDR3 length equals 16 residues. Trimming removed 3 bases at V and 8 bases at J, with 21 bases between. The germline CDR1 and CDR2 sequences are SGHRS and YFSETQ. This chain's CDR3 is CASSWTTGTVIDEQFF. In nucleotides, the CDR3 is TGCGCCAGCAGCTGGACGACAGGTACTGTGATAGATGAGCAGTTCTTC.

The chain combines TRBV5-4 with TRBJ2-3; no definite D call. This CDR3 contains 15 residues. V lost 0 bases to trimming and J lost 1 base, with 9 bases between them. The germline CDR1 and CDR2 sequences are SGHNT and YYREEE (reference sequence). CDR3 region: CASSLDGSRTDTQYF. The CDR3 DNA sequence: TGTGCCAGCAGCTTGGACGGTTCCCGCACAGATACGCAGTATTTT.

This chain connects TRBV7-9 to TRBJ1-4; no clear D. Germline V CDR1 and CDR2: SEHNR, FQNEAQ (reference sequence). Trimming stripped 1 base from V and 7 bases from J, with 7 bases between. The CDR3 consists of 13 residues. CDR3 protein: CASSLVVGEKLFF. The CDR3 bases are TGTGCCAGCAGCTTAGTAGTGGGTGAAAAACTGTTTTTT.

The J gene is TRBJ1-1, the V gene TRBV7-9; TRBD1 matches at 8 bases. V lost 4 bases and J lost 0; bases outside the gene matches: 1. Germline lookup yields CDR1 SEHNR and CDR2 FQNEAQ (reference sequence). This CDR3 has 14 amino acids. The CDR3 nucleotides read TGTGCCAGCAGCTGGACAGGGTTGAACACTGAAGCTTTCTTT. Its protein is CASSWTGLNTEAFF.

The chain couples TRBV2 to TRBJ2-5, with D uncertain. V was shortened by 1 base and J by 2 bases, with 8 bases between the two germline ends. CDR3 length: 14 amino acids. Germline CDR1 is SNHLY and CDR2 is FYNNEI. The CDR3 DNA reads TGTGCCAGCAGTGAAGGAGCATTACAAGAGACCCAGTACTTC. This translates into CASSEGALQETQYF.

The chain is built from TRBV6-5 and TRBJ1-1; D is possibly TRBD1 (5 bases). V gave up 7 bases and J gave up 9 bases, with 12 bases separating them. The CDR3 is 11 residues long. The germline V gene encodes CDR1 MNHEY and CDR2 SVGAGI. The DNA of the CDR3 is TGTGCCAGCACCTTGGGGGGGAAAGCTTTCTTT. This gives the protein CASTLGGKAFF.

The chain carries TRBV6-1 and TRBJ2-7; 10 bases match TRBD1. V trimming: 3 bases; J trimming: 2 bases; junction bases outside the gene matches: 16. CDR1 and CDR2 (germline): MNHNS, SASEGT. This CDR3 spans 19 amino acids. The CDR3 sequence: CASSEKWAWGGTGAYEQYF. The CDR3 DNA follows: TGTGCCAGCAGTGAGAAGTGGGCCTGGGGCGGGACAGGGGCCTACGAGCAGTACTTC.

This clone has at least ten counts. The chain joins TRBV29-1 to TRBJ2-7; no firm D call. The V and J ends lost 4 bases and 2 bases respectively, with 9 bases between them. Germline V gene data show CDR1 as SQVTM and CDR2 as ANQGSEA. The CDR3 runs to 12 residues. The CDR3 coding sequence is TGCAGCGTTGGGTACGTAACCTACGAGCAGTACTTC. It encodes CSVGYVTYEQYF.

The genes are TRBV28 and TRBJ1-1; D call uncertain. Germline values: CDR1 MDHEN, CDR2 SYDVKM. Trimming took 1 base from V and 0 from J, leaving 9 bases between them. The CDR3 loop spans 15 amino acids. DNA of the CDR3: TGTGCCAGCAGTTTATTGGCCCGGTTGAACACTGAAGCTTTCTTT. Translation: CASSLLARLNTEAFF.

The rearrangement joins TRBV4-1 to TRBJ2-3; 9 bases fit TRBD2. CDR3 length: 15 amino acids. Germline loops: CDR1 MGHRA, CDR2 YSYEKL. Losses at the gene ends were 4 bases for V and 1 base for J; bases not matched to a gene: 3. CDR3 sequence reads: CASSPSGTRTDTQYF. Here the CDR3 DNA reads TGCGCCAGCAGCCCTAGCGGGACTCGCACAGATACGCAGTATTTT.

In DNA, the CDR3 is TGTGCCACTCAAGACAGGGGTTTTAGCACCATATATTTT. Protein product: CATQDRGFSTIYF. The chain joins TRBV19 to TRBJ1-3; 8 nucleotides match TRBD1. Per the germline V gene, CDR1 is LNHDA and CDR2 is SQIVND (reference sequence). V trimming: 10 bases; J trimming: 9 bases; junction bases outside the gene matches: 11. There are 13 residues in the CDR3.

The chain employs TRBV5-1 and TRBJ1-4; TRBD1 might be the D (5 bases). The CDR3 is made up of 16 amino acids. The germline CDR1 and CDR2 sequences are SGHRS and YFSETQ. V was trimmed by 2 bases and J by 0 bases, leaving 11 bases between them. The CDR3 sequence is CASSFDSQATNEKLFF. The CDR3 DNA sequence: TGCGCCAGCAGCTTCGACTCACAGGCAACTAATGAAAAACTGTTTTTT.

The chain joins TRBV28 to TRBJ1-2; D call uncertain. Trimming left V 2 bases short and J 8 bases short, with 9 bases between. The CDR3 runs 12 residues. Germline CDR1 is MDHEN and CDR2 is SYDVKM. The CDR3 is CASSLDRFGYTF. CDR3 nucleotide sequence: TGTGCCAGCAGTTTAGACCGGTTCGGCTACACCTTC.

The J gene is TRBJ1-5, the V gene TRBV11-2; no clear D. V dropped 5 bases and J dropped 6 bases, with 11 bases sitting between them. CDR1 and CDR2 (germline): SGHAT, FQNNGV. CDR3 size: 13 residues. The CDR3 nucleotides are TGTGCCAGCAGCATTAACAGCGGTCAGCCCCAGCATTTT. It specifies CASSINSGQPQHF. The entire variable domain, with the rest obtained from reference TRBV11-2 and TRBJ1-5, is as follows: EAGVAQSPRYKIIEKRQSVAFWCNPISGHATLYWYQQILGQGPKLLIQFQNNGVVDDSQLPKDRFSAERLKGVDSTLKIQPAKLEDSAVYLCASSINSGQPQHFGDGTRLSIL.